Sequencing of this T cell receptor (beta chain) was carried out in a study of blood T cells in healthy people across ages. Broader study findings: Versus aged donors, long-lived donors had higher diversity and more naive CD4+ cells.

CDR1 and CDR2 (germline): MNHNS, SASEGT. The CDR3 consists of 13 residues. Trimming removed 2 bases from V and 9 bases from J, with 11 bases in between. About this clonotype: Its antigen is unidentified.

For the second PCR, which ran for about 6 to 11 cycles, a sample-barcoded 5' primer and a J-beta primer mix were used. TCRdb reprocessed the 5' RACE reads with MiXCR, giving one entry per CDR3 protein. The sample includes approximately 940,000 distinct CDR3 sequences, roughly 43% of them seen just once. This chain connects TRBV6-1 to TRBJ1-5, with no clear D. The sample consisted of blood. This clonotype originated in a man in his thirties or forties in good health. In DNA form, the CDR3 reads TGTGCCAGCAGTGAACTATCGGGTTTGCCCCAGCATTTT. Translation: CASSELSGLPQHF.